This T cell receptor (beta chain) appears in the sequencing data of a study of PD-L1 blockade in urothelial cancer. The CDR3 extends over 13 amino acids. Germline V gene lookup returns CDR1 SNHLY and CDR2 FYNNEI. V shed 4 bases and J shed 1 base, with 7 bases lying between them. Generated by immunoSEQ multiplex PCR, the TCRdb table keeps only in-frame clones and is missing some. The sample lists 35,000 to 40,000 clones, about a third occurring once. The table lists this clone with a few counts. V usage is TRBV2 and J usage is TRBJ1-1; no definite D call. This clonotype originated in a man in his 60s with urothelial cancer. The input for sequencing was tumor tissue, taken before atezolizumab (anti-PD-L1) treatment. The CDR3 coding sequence is TGTGCCAGCAGTGGGAGAGGGAACACTGAAGCTTTCTTT. Protein product: CASSGRGNTEAFF.